These T cell receptor beta chains were read from a single sample in a study of blood T cell repertoires in COVID-19. The protocol was immunoSEQ multiplex PCR, while the TCRdb copy is restricted to in-frame clones and leaves out a portion. The data hold 150,000 to 200,000 clones, with 82% observed a single time. Specimen: peripheral blood. Every receptor here comes from a woman between 40 and 55 years old with COVID-19, enrolled during active disease. CDR3s include the opening cysteine and the closing phenylalanine or tryptophan. D genes are given only for firm matches. Where a row states a size, it is once, few, many or the class of an expanded clone; other rows omit it.

. TRBJ2-5 TRBV15 few CATSIGSETQYF TGTGCCACCAGCATTGGGAGTGAGACCCAGTACTTC
TRBD1 TRBJ1-2 TRBV9 many CASHGTGLGYTF TGTGCCAGTCACGGGACAGGGCTTGGCTACACCTTC
TRBD1 TRBJ1-1 TRBV25-1 . CASSKSGTGFPYTEAFF TGTGCCAGCAGTAAATCCGGGACAGGGTTCCCGTACACTGAAGCTTTCTTT
. TRBJ1-2 TRBV6-1 once CASSDPGHGFYGYTF TGTGCCAGCAGTGACCCGGGACACGGATTCTATGGCTACACCTTC
. TRBJ1-3 TRBV21-1 . CASSKGDILYGNTIYF TGTGCCAGCAGCAAAGGGGACATCCTGTACGGAAACACCATATATTTT
TRBD1 TRBJ2-5 TRBV27 . CASSDRAQETQYF TGTGCCAGTTCGGACAGGGCCCAAGAGACCCAGTACTTC
. TRBJ1-1 TRBV7-8 . CASRSTYTEAFF TGTGCCAGCAGGTCGACTTACACTGAAGCTTTCTTT
TRBD2 TRBJ2-1 TRBV9 once CASSVRGSGGSNEQFF TGTGCCAGCAGCGTTCGGGGTAGCGGGGGGAGTAATGAGCAGTTCTTC
TRBD2 TRBJ2-1 TRBV5-4 once CASSALSGRAINEQFF TGTGCCAGCAGCGCCCTAAGCGGGAGGGCCATCAATGAGCAGTTCTTC
TRBD1 TRBJ1-1 TRBV2 . CASRGQGNTEAFF TGTGCCAGCAGGGGACAGGGGAACACTGAAGCTTTCTTT
. TRBJ2-1 TRBV18 . CASSGGTLYNEQFF TGTGCCAGCTCAGGCGGGACCCTATACAATGAGCAGTTCTTC
TRBD1 TRBJ1-2 TRBV5-5 . CASNLGQAGGYTF TGTGCCAGCAACTTGGGACAGGCTGGCGGCTACACCTTC
TRBD2 TRBJ2-7 TRBV9 few CASSVDAGGFYEQYF TGTGCCAGCAGCGTAGACGCGGGAGGGTTCTACGAGCAGTACTTC
. TRBJ2-3 TRBV4-2 . CASSQVVSAHTQYF TGTGCCAGCAGCCAAGTAGTTAGCGCGCATACGCAGTATTTT
TRBD1 TRBJ2-3 TRBV7-3 few CASSRPTGSGTDTQYF TGTGCCAGCAGCCGTCCGACAGGGTCAGGGACAGATACGCAGTATTTT
. TRBJ1-5 TRBV19 . CASTQGGDGNQPQHF TGTGCCAGTACCCAGGGAGGGGATGGCAATCAGCCCCAGCATTTT
TRBD2 TRBJ2-1 TRBV5-1 . CASSLAGTSGSDEQFF TGCGCCAGCAGCTTGGCGGGGACTAGCGGGAGTGATGAGCAGTTCTTC
. TRBJ2-1 TRBV5-1 . CASRFLAGLNEQFF TGCGCCAGCAGATTCCTTGCGGGACTGAATGAGCAGTTCTTC
. TRBJ2-1 TRBV19 . CASSTSDEQFF TGTGCCAGTAGTACCAGCGATGAGCAGTTCTTC
TRBD2 TRBJ2-3 TRBV27 . CASSAIAGGGDTQYF TGTGCCAGCAGTGCTATCGCGGGAGGGGGGGATACGCAGTATTTT
. TRBJ1-1 TRBV6-5 . CASSVDNRRNTEAFF TGTGCCAGCAGCGTAGATAACAGGAGGAACACTGAAGCTTTCTTT